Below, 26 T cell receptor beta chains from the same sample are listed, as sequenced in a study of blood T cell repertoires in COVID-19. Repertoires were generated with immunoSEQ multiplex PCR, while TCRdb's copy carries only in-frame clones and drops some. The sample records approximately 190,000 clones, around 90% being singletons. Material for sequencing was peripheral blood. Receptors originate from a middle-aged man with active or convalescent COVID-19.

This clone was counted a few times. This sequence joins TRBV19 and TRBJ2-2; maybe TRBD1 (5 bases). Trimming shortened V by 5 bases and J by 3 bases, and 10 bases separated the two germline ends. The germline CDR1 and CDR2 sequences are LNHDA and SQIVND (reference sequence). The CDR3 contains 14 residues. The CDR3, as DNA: TGTGCCAGTAGTGTGGACATCTACACCGGGGAGCTGTTTTTT. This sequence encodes CASSVDIYTGELFF.

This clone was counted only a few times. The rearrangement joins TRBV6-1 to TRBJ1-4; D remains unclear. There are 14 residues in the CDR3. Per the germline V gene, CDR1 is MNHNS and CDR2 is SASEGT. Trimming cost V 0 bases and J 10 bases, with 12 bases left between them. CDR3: CASSEANLGGKLFF. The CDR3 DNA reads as TGTGCCAGCAGTGAAGCTAACCTAGGAGGAAAACTGTTTTTT.

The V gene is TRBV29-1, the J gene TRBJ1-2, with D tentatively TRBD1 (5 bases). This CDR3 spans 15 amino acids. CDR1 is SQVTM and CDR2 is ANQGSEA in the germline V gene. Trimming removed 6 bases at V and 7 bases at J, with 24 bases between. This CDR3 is CSVTLSGLPSSGYTF. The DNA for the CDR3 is TGCAGCGTCACTTTATCGGGACTGCCGTCATCTGGCTACACCTTC.

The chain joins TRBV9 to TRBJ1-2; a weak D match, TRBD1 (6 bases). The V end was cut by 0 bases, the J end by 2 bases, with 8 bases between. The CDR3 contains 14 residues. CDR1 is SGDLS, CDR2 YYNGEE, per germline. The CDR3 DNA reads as TGTGCCAGCAGCGTAGTACAGGGAAACTATGGCTACACCTTC. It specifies CASSVVQGNYGYTF.

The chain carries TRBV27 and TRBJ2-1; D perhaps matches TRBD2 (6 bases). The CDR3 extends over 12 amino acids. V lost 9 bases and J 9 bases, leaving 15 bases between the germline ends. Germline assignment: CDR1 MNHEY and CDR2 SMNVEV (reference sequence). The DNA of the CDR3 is TGTGCCAGTACCGACGGGGGAGGTGAGCAGTTCTTC. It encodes CASTDGGGEQFF.

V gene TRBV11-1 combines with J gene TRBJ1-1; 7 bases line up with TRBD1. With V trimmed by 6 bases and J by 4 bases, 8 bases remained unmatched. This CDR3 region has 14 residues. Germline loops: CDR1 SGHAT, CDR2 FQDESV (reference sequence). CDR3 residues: CASSSMDRFTEAFF. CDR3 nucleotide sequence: TGTGCCAGCAGTTCCATGGACAGGTTCACTGAAGCTTTCTTT.

The CDR3 protein is CASSPPRQETQYF. CDR3 in DNA: TGCGCCAGCAGCCCCCCCCGCCAAGAGACCCAGTACTTC. The chain employs TRBV23-1 and TRBJ2-5; D is unclear. TRBV23-1 is recorded as an ORF, its role being uncertain. The CDR3 spans 13 residues. V was shortened by 6 bases and J by 1 base, with 9 bases between the two germline ends.

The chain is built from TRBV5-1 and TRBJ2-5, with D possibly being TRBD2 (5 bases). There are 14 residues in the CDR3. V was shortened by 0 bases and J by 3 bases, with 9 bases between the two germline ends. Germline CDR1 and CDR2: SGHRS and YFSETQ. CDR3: CASSLGTGKETQYF. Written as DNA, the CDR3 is TGCGCCAGCAGCTTGGGTACCGGGAAAGAGACCCAGTACTTC.

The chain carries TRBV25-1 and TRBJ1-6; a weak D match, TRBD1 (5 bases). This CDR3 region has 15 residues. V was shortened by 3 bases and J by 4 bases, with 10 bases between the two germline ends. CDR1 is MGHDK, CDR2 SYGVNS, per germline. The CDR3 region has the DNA TGTGCCAGCAGTGACCAGACAGCATATAATTCACCCCTCCACTTT. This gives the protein CASSDQTAYNSPLHF.

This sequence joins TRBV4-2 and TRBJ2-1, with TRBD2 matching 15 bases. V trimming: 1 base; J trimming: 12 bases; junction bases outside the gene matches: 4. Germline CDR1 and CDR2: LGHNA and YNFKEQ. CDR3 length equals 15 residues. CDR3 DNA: TGTGCCAGCAGCCAAGCCGGACTAGCGGGGGGGCGGCAGTTCTTC. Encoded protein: CASSQAGLAGGRQFF.

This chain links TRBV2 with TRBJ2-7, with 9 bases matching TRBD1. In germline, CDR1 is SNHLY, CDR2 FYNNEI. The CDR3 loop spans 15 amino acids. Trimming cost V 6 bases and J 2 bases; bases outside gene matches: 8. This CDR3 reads CASRPRGTGTYEQYF. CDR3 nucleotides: TGTGCCAGCAGACCCCGTGGGACAGGGACCTACGAGCAGTACTTC.

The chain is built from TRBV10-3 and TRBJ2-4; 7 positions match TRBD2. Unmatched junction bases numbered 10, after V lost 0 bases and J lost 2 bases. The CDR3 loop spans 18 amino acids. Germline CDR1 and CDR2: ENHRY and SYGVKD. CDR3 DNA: TGTGCCATCAGTGAGTCGCGGGGCGGGAGTGGTTCCAAAAACATTCAGTACTTC. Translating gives CAISESRGGSGSKNIQYF.

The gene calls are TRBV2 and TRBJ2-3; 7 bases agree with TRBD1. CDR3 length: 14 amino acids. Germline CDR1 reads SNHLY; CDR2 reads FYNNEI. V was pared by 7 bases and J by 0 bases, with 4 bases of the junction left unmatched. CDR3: CASNPGQSTDTQYF. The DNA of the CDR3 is TGTGCCAGCAATCCGGGACAGAGCACAGATACGCAGTATTTT.

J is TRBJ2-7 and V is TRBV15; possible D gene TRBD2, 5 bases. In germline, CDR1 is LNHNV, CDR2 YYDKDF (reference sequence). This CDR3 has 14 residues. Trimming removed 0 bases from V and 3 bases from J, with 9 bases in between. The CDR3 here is CATSRDRAGYEQYF. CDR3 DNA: TGTGCCACCAGCAGAGATAGGGCGGGCTACGAGCAGTACTTC. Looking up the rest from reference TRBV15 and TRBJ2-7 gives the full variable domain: DAMVIQNPRYQVTQFGKPVTLSCSQTLNHNVMYWYQQKSSQAPKLLFHYYDKDFNNEADTPDNFQSRRPNTSFCFLDIRSPGLGDTAMYLCATSRDRAGYEQYFGPGTRLTVT.

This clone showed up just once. The DNA for the CDR3 is TGTGCCAGCAGTGAGGGGACACTCTCGGAGAACACTGAAGCTTTCTTT. Translating gives CASSEGTLSENTEAFF. The gene calls are TRBV6-1 and TRBJ1-1, with a possible D match to TRBD1 (6 bases). Germline loops: CDR1 MNHNS, CDR2 SASEGT. The CDR3 consists of 16 residues. Trimming removed 3 bases at V and 1 base at J, with 15 bases between.

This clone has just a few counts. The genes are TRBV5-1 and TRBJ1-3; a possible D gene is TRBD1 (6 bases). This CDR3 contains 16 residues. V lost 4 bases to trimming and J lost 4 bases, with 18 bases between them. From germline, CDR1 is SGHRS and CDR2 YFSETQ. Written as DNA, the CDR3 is TGCGCCAGCAGCGCGAGGGAGACAGGCCTAGGAAACACCATATATTTT. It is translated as CASSARETGLGNTIYF.

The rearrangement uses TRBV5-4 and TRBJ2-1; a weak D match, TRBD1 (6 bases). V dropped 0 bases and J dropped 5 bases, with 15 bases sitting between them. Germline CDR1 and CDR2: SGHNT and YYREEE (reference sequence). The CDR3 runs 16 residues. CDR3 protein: CASSLGSGTSHNEQFF. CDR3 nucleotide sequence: TGTGCCAGCAGCTTGGGGTCGGGGACAAGCCACAATGAGCAGTTCTTC. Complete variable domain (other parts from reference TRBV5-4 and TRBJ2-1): ETGVTQSPTHLIKTRGQQVTLRCSSQSGHNTVSWYQQALGQGPQFIFQYYREEENGRGNFPPRFSGLQFPNYSSELNVNALELDDSALYLCASSLGSGTSHNEQFFGPGTRLTVL.

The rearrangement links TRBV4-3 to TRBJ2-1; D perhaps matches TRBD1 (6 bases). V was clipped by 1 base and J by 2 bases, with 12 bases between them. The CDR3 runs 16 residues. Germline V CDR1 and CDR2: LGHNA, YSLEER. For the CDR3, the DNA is TGCGCCAGCAGCCAAGCAGGGACACAGACCTACAATGAGCAGTTCTTC. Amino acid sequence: CASSQAGTQTYNEQFF.

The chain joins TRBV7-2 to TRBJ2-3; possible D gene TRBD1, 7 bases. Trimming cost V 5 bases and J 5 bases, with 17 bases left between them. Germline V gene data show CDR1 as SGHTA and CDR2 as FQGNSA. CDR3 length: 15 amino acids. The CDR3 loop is CASSPAGQPKDTQYF. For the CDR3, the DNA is TGTGCCAGCAGCCCTGCGGGACAGCCAAAAGATACGCAGTATTTT.

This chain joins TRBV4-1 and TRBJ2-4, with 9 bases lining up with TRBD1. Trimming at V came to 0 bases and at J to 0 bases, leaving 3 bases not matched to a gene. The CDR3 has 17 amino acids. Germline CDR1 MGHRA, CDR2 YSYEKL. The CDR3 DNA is TGCGCCAGCAGCCAAGATGGACAGGGGAGAGCCAAAAACATTCAGTACTTC. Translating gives CASSQDGQGRAKNIQYF.

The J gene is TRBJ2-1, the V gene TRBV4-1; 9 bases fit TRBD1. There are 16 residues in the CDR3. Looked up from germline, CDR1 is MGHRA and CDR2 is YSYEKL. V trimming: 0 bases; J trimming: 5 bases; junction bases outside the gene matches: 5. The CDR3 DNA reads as TGCGCCAGCAGCCAAGATCATCGGACAGGGGACAATGAGCAGTTCTTC. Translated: CASSQDHRTGDNEQFF.

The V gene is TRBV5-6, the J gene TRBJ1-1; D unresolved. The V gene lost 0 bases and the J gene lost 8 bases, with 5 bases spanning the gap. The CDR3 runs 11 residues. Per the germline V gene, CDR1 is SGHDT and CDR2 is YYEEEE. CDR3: CASSLDREAFF. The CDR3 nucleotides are TGTGCCAGCAGCTTGGACAGAGAAGCTTTCTTT.

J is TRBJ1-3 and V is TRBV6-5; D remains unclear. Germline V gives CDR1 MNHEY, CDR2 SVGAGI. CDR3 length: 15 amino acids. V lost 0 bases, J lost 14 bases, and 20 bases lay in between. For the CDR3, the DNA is TGTGCCAGCAGTTACTCGAGCGGCAGTTCGGGAAAATTATATTTT. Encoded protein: CASSYSSGSSGKLYF.

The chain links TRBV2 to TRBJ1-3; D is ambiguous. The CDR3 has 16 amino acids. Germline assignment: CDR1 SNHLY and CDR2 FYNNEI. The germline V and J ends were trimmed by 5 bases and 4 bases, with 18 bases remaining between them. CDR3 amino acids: CASSQLRDILGNTIYF. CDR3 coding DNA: TGTGCCAGCAGTCAATTACGGGATATTCTGGGAAACACCATATATTTT.

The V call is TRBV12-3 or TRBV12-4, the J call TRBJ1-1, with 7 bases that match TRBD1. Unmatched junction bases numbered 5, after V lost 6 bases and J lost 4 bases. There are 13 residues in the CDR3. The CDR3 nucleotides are TGTGCCAGCAGCAGACAGGGTGGCACTGAAGCTTTCTTT. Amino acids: CASSRQGGTEAFF.

This chain's CDR3 is CASTPRTGRTDTQYF. The CDR3, as DNA: TGTGCCAGCACTCCCCGGACAGGGCGGACAGATACGCAGTATTTT. The chain joins TRBV18 to TRBJ2-3; TRBD1 aligns across 8 bases. This CDR3 has 15 residues. V was clipped by 8 bases and J by 3 bases; unmatched bases: 10. The V gene's germline CDR1 is KGHSH and CDR2 LQKENI.